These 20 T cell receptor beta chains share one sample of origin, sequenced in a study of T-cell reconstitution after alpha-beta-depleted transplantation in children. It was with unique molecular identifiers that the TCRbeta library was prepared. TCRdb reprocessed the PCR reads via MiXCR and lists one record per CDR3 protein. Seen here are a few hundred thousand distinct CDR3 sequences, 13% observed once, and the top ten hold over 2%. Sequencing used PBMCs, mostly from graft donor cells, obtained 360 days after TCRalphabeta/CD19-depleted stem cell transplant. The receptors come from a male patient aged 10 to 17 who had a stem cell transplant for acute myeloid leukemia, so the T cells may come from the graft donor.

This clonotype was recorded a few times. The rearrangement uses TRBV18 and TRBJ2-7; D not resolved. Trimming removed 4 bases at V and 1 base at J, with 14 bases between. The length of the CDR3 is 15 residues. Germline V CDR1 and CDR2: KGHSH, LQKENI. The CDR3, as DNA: TGTGCCAGCTCACTTGGACCAGTGAATTCCTACGAGCAGTACTTC. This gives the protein CASSLGPVNSYEQYF.

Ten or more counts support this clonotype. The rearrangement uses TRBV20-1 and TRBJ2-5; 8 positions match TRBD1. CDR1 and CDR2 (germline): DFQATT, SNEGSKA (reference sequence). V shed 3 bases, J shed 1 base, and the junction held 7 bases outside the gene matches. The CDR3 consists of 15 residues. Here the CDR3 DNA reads TGCAGTGCTAGTCCCGGGACAGGTATCCAAGAGACCCAGTACTTC. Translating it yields CSASPGTGIQETQYF.

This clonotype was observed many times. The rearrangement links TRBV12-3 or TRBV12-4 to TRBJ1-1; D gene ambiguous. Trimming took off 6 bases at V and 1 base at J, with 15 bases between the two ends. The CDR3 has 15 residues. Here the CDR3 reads CASSLRSLGNTEAFF. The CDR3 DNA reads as TGTGCCAGCAGCCTCAGGAGCCTGGGGAACACTGAAGCTTTCTTT.

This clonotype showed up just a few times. The CDR3 sequence is CASSLLFRIDGNTIYF. In DNA form, the CDR3 reads TGTGCCAGCAGCTTACTTTTTCGTATTGACGGAAACACCATATATTTT. The chain recombines TRBV7-9 with TRBJ1-3; D gene uncertain. Germline loops: CDR1 SEHNR, CDR2 FQNEAQ (reference sequence). The V gene lost 2 bases and the J gene lost 4 bases, with 15 bases spanning the gap. The CDR3 length is 16 residues.

CDR3 in amino acids: CASSFRDGYEQYF. CDR3 coding DNA: TGTGCCAGCAGCTTTCGGGACGGCTACGAGCAGTACTTC. This chain joins TRBV5-6 and TRBJ2-7; the D call may be TRBD1 or TRBD2 (5 bases each). The length of the CDR3 is 13 residues. The V gene lost 2 bases and the J gene lost 3 bases, with 9 bases spanning the gap. Germline V CDR1 and CDR2: SGHDT, YYEEEE.

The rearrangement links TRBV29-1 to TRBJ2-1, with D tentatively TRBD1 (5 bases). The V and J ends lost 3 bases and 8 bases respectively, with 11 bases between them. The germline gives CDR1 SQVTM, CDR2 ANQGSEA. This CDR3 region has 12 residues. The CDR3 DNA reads TGCAGCGTTGATTTCAGGGCCCATGAGCAGTTCTTC. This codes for CSVDFRAHEQFF.

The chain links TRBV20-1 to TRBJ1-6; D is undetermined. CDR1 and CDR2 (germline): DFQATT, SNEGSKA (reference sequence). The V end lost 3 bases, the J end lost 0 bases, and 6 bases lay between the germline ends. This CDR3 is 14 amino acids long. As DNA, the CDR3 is TGCAGTGCTAGTTCACTCTCCTATAATTCACCCCTCCACTTT. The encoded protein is CSASSLSYNSPLHF.

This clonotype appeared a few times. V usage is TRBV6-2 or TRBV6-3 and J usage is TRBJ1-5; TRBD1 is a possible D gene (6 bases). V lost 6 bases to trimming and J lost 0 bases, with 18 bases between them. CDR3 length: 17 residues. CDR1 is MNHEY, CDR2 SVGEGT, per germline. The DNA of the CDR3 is TGTGCCAGCAGCCTCACGCTTGGACAGTATAGCAATCAGCCCCAGCATTTT. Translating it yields CASSLTLGQYSNQPQHF.

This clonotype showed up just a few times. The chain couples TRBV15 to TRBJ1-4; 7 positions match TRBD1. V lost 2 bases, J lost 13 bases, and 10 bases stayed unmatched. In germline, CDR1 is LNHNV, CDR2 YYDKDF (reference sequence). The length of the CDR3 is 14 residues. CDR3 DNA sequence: TGTGCCACCAGCAGACCCGACAGGGTGAATCCACTGTTTTTT. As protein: CATSRPDRVNPLFF.

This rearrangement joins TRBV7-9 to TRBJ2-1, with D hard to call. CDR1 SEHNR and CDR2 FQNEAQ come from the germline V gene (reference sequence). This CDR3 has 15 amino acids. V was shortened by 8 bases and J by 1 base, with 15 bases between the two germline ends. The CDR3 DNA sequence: TGTGCCAGCGTGGTGGGAAGGGTTTCCTACAATGAGCAGTTCTTC. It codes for CASVVGRVSYNEQFF.

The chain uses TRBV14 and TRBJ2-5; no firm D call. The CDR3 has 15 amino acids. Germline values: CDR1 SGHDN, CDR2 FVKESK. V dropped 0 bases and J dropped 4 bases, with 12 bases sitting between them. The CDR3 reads CASSQDEVRRETQYF. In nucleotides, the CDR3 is TGTGCCAGCAGCCAAGACGAAGTACGGCGAGAGACCCAGTACTTC.

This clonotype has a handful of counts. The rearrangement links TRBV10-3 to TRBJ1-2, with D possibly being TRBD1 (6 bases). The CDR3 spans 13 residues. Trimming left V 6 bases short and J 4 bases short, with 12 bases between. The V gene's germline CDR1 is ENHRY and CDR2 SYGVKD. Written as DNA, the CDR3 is TGTGCCATCAGCACAGGGAACACCTATGGCTACACCTTC. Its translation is CAISTGNTYGYTF.

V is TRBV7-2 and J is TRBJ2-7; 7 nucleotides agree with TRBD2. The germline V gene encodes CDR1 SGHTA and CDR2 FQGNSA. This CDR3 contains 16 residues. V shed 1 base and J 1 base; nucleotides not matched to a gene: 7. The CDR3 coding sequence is TGTGCCAGCAGCTTAGTACAGAGAGCGGGGTCCTACGAGCAGTACTTC. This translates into CASSLVQRAGSYEQYF.

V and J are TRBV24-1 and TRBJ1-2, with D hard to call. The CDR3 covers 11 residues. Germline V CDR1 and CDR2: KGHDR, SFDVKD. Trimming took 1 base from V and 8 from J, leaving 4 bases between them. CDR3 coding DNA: TGTGCCACCAGTGATTTATGGGGCTACACCTTC. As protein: CATSDLWGYTF.

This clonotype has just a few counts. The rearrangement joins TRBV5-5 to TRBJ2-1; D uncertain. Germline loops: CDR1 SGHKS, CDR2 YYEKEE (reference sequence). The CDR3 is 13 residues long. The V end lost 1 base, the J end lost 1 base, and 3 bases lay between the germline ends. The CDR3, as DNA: TGTGCCAGCAGCTTGAATTCCTACAATGAGCAGTTCTTC. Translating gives CASSLNSYNEQFF.

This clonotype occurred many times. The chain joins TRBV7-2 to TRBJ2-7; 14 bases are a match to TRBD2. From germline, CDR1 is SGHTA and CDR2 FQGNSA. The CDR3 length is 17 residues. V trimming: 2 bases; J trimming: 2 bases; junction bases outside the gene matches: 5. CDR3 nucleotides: TGTGCCAGCAGCTTAAAGACTAGCGGGAGGGGGACCTACGAGCAGTACTTC. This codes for CASSLKTSGRGTYEQYF.

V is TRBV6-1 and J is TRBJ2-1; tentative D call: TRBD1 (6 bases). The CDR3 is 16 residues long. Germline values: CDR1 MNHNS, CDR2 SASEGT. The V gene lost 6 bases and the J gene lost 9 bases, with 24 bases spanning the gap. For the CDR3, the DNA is TGTGCCAGCAGATCCCACAGGGCCCTGCTAGAGGGTGAGCAGTTCTTC. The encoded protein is CASRSHRALLEGEQFF.

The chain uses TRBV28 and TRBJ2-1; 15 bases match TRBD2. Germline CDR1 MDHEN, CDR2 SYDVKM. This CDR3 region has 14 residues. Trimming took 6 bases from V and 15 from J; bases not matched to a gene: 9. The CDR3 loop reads CASRQGLAGGRRFF. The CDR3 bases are TGTGCCAGCAGACAGGGACTAGCGGGAGGCCGGAGGTTCTTC. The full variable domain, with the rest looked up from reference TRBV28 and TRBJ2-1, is DVKVTQSSRYLVKRTGEKVFLECVQDMDHENMFWYRQDPGLGLRLIYFSYDVKMKEKGDIPEGYSVSREKKERFSLILESASTNQTSMYLCASRQGLAGGRRFFGPGTRLTVL.

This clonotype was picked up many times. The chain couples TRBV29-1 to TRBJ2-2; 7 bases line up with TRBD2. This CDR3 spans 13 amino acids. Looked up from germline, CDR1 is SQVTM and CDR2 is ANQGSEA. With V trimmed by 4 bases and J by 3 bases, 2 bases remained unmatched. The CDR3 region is CSVGGGYTGELFF. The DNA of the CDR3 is TGCAGCGTTGGGGGAGGGTACACCGGGGAGCTGTTTTTT.

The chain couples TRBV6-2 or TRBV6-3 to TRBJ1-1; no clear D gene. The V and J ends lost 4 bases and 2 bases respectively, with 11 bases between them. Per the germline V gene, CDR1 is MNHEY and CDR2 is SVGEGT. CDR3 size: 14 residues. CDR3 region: CASSSPWANTEAFF. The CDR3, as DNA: TGTGCCAGCAGTTCCCCTTGGGCAAACACTGAAGCTTTCTTT.